This T cell receptor (beta chain) was observed in a study of identical twins. TCRdb reanalysed the 5' RACE reads using MiXCR and keeps one entry per CDR3 protein. The sample records roughly 250,000 distinct CDR3 sequences, about 14% being singletons. CDR1 and CDR2 (germline): SGHTA, FQGNSA. The CDR3 is 13 residues long. The V gene lost 4 bases and the J gene lost 4 bases, with 10 bases spanning the gap. Sequences were obtained from memory (CD45RO+) T cells sorted from blood. This receptor was taken from a woman under 30 in good health. The chain combines TRBV7-2 with TRBJ1-2; D possibly corresponds to TRBD1 (5 bases). The CDR3 DNA follows: TGTGCCAGCAGCTCAGGGAGGGGCTATGGCTACACCTTC. It translates to CASSSGRGYGYTF.